This T cell receptor (beta chain) was sequenced for a study of blood T cell repertoires in COVID-19. Whole-study context: The cDNA or gDNA used as material had been derived from T cells, B-cell-depleted T cells, or PBMCs.

Germline-derived CDR1 and CDR2 are LNHDA and SQIVND (reference sequence). The CDR3 contains 13 residues. V lost 4 bases and J lost 12, with 16 bases in between. Profiled with immunoSEQ multiplex PCR; TCRdb holds only in-frame clones, not every one. The data hold approximately 360,000 clones, with around 83% observed a single time. In assigning cohorts, the study relied on participant-reported clinical history. Sequenced input: PBMCs or T cells enriched from blood (not recorded which). The V and J genes are TRBV19 and TRBJ1-5, with no clear D. The TCR was taken from a woman aged 50 to 65 who had recovered from COVID-19. DNA of the CDR3: TGTGCCAGTAGTACCCAGCACCAGGTTCTCCAGCATTTT. Translating it yields CASSTQHQVLQHF.